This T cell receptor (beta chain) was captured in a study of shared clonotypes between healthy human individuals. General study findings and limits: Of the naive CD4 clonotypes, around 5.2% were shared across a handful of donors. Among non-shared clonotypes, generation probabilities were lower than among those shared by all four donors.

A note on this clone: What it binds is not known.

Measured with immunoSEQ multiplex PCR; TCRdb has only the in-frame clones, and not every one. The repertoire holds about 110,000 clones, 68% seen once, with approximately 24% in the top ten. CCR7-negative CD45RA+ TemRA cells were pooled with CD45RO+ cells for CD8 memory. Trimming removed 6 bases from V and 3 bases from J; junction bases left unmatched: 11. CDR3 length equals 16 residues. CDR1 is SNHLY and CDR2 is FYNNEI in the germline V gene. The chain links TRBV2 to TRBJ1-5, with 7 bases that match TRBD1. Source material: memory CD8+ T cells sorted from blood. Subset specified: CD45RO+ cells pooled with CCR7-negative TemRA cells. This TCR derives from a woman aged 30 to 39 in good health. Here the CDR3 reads CASSLAGTVYNQPQHF. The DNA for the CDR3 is TGTGCCAGCAGCCTCGCCGGGACAGTCTACAATCAGCCCCAGCATTTT.